This note documents a single T cell receptor (beta chain) sequence. Its target is unknown. The data were taken from a study of Ad26.COV2.S vaccination and SARS-CoV-2 variants. Overall study context: Ad26.COV2.S given intramuscularly, once or twice 56 days apart.

V was clipped by 2 bases and J by 4 bases; unmatched bases: 10. Germline assignment: CDR1 SQVTM and CDR2 ANQGSEA. There are 17 residues in the CDR3. Treatment reported: 19 received Ad26.COV2.S at low or high dose, single or two shots; 5 received placebo; per-sample allocation not given. Vaccine and placebo recipients were sampled on day 63 after the first injection. The protocol was immunoSEQ multiplex PCR, while the TCRdb copy is restricted to in-frame clones and leaves out a portion. The sample lists 300,000 to 400,000 clones, around 89% seen once, with under 6% in the top ten. Study outcomes and limitations: Those who received vaccine or placebo ended up with similar non-spike TCR breadth.

The receptor was derived from a person between 18 and 60 years old who received the Ad26.COV2.S COVID-19 vaccine or a placebo. The chain links TRBV29-1 to TRBJ2-1, with 11 bases lining up with TRBD2. Here the sequenced sample was peripheral blood, taken in a trial of Ad26.COV2.S vaccine versus placebo. The CDR3 DNA sequence: TGCAGCGTTGAATCCGACTATCTAGCGGGGGGATACAATGAGCAGTTCTTC. Protein product: CSVESDYLAGGYNEQFF.